Below are 19 T cell receptor beta chains sequenced from a single sample in a study of regulatory T cells in long-lasting Graves disease. The time point denotes: newly diagnosed GD, antithyroid drugs for less than 3 months. Isolated PBMC RNA provided the starting material for the TCR library. To make TCR beta libraries, researchers used iRepertoire HTBI primers and Arm-PCR of CDR3 regions. TCRdb re-derived calls from the multiplex PCR reads in MiXCR, one entry per CDR3 protein. The data hold 520,000 or so distinct CDR3 sequences, with 9.5% to 15% observed a single time. The data also belong to a second study, concerning T cells in Graves' hyperthyroidism and ophthalmopathy.

The material was peripheral blood mononuclear cells (PBMCs), obtained at new diagnosis, from a patient treated with antithyroid drugs. These receptors all come from a woman in her 30s with Graves disease.

This clonotype was counted a few times. In nucleotides, the CDR3 is TGTGCCAGCAGTCTATCAGGGGTAAATTCACCCCTCCACTTT. Translation gives CASSLSGVNSPLHF. The chain has TRBV28 and TRBJ1-6; weak D call: TRBD1 (6 bases). The CDR3 has 14 amino acids. Between the trimmed V and J ends, which lost 5 bases and 7 bases, there was a span of 12 bases. From germline, CDR1 is MDHEN and CDR2 SYDVKM.

In its sample, this clonotype was seen a few times. This sequence joins TRBV5-6 and TRBJ2-5; the match to TRBD1 covers 8 bases. The CDR3 length is 16 residues. Looked up from germline, CDR1 is SGHDT and CDR2 is YYEEEE. After removal of 0 bases from V and 2 bases from J, the junction contained 6 bases not matched to a gene. The DNA for the CDR3 is TGTGCCAGCAGCTTGGATCAGGGGGCGCAACAAGAGACCCAGTACTTC. Translated: CASSLDQGAQQETQYF.

This chain connects TRBV6-1 to TRBJ2-4; 9 positions match TRBD2. Trimming removed 6 bases from V and 5 bases from J; junction bases left unmatched: 14. CDR1 MNHNS and CDR2 SASEGT come from the germline V gene. The CDR3 consists of 17 residues. CDR3 loop: CASRGGRAGNWQNIQYF. In nucleotides, the CDR3 is TGTGCCAGCAGAGGCGGGAGGGCCGGTAATTGGCAAAACATTCAGTACTTC.

The V gene is TRBV5-6, the J gene TRBJ1-2; D is unclear. The germline gives CDR1 SGHDT, CDR2 YYEEEE. V was trimmed by 1 base and J by 4 bases, leaving 8 bases between them. This CDR3 has 13 residues. For the CDR3, the DNA is TGTGCCAGCAGCTTGCTCGGCAGCTATGGCTACACCTTC. Translating gives CASSLLGSYGYTF.

This clonotype was counted many times. The chain couples TRBV10-3 to TRBJ1-1; D may be TRBD1 (5 bases). The ends were cut back, 6 bases at V and 1 base at J, with 9 bases in the middle. The CDR3 has 13 amino acids. From germline, CDR1 is ENHRY and CDR2 SYGVKD. The CDR3 nucleotides read TGTGCCATCAGGTTCAGGGAGAACACTGAAGCTTTCTTT. This translates into CAIRFRENTEAFF.

The V call is TRBV19, the J call TRBJ2-7; possible D gene TRBD1, 6 bases. Germline V gene lookup returns CDR1 LNHDA and CDR2 SQIVND (reference sequence). The CDR3 spans 16 residues. V dropped 5 bases and J dropped 3 bases, with 20 bases sitting between them. CDR3 DNA: TGTGCCAGTAGTGCGACTACAGGGCATCTCTACTACGAGCAGTACTTC. It translates to CASSATTGHLYYEQYF.

Many counts were recorded for this clonotype. This chain links TRBV7-2 with TRBJ1-1; the D gene is possibly TRBD1 (5 bases). Germline CDR1 SGHTA, CDR2 FQGNSA. Trimming stripped 2 bases from V and 10 bases from J, with 17 bases between. This CDR3 is built from 14 residues. The CDR3 DNA is TGTGCCAGCAGCTTAAATCCCGGGGCCGTCATAGCTTTCTTT. Its translation: CASSLNPGAVIAFF.

This clonotype has a count of ten or more. The gene calls are TRBV12-5 and TRBJ2-1; 11 bases match TRBD2. Germline trimming cut 1 base from V and 5 bases from J; bases unmatched to any gene: 4. CDR1 is LGHNT, CDR2 FRNRAP, per germline. The CDR3 runs 16 residues. This chain's CDR3 is CASGLATSGANNEQFF. The CDR3, as DNA: TGTGCTAGTGGTTTGGCGACTAGCGGGGCCAACAATGAGCAGTTCTTC.

In regard to this clonotype: A far larger clone is only one base removed, so a read error is likely. CDR3 bases: TGTGCCAGCAGCCTAGCGGGAGGGCGGTTGGGGGCCCAGTACTTC. Residues: CASSLAGGRLGAQYF. The J gene is TRBJ2-5, the V gene TRBV11-1; 12 nucleotides agree with TRBD2. This CDR3 has 15 amino acids. Germline assignment: CDR1 SGHAT and CDR2 FQDESV (reference sequence).

This clonotype has ten or more counts. J is TRBJ2-7 and V is TRBV20-1; D might be TRBD1 (6 bases). There are 14 residues in the CDR3. CDR1 and CDR2 from the germline V gene are DFQATT and SNEGSKA (reference sequence). V lost 4 bases and J lost 2, with 15 bases in between. The CDR3 loop reads CSANSHRVTYEQYF. The CDR3 coding sequence is TGCAGTGCTAACTCGCACAGGGTCACCTACGAGCAGTACTTC.

This clonotype occurred many times. The chain has TRBV6-2 or TRBV6-3 and TRBJ2-1, with 9 bases aligning to TRBD1. J gave up 2 bases and V 5 bases, and 7 bases lay outside the gene matches. Germline-derived CDR1 and CDR2 are MNHEY and SVGEGT. This CDR3 contains 16 residues. The CDR3 here is CASSTPGQGAYNEQFF. The CDR3, as DNA: TGTGCCAGCAGTACTCCGGGACAGGGAGCCTACAATGAGCAGTTCTTC.

This clonotype has a count of ten or more. This chain joins TRBV28 and TRBJ2-7; TRBD2 agrees at 12 bases. CDR1 and CDR2 from the germline V gene are MDHEN and SYDVKM. The J segment lost 3 bases and the V segment lost 3 bases, leaving 15 bases of the junction unmatched. The CDR3 extends over 19 amino acids. CDR3 bases: TGTGCCAGCAGTTTTCGGGGACTAGCGGGCTCAGTTGTTTACTACGAGCAGTACTTC. Its translation is CASSFRGLAGSVVYYEQYF.

This clonotype was recorded at least ten times. The V and J genes are TRBV24-1 and TRBJ2-2, with 10 bases identical to TRBD1. After removal of 5 bases from V and 13 bases from J, the junction contained 3 bases not matched to a gene. Germline CDR1 is KGHDR and CDR2 is SFDVKD. CDR3 length equals 12 residues. CDR3 in amino acids: CATSGQGAWLFF. CDR3 coding DNA: TGTGCCACCAGTGGACAGGGGGCTTGGCTGTTTTTT.

As regards this clonotype: One end of the junction fails to match germline, which may point to a read error. The genes are TRBV7-3 and TRBJ2-1; D is uncertain. Germline V gene data show CDR1 as SGHTA and CDR2 as FQGTGA. The CDR3 runs 13 residues. This chain's CDR3 is CASSSDGYNERFF. The CDR3 bases are TGTGCCAGCAGCTCCGACGGATACAATGAGCGGTTCTTC.

This clonotype has a count of ten or more. This rearrangement joins TRBV29-1 to TRBJ2-5; D is possibly TRBD1 or TRBD2 (5 bases each). From germline, CDR1 is SQVTM and CDR2 ANQGSEA. The CDR3 totals 13 residues. V lost 5 bases, J lost 2 bases, and 12 bases lay in between. The CDR3 loop is CSVSRDGQETQYF. The CDR3 DNA follows: TGCAGCGTTTCCCGGGACGGACAAGAGACCCAGTACTTC.

This clonotype was observed at least ten times. The chain recombines TRBV29-1 with TRBJ2-1; 9 positions agree with TRBD2. With 1 base clipped from V and 2 bases from J, the junction kept 3 bases outside the gene matches. The CDR3 totals 15 residues. Germline values: CDR1 SQVTM, CDR2 ANQGSEA. The CDR3 sequence is CSVEGGGGAYNEQFF. The CDR3 nucleotides are TGCAGCGTTGAAGGGGGCGGGGGGGCCTACAATGAGCAGTTCTTC.

The chain links TRBV28 to TRBJ1-2; D unresolved. V lost 3 bases, J lost 4 bases, and 15 bases lay in between. This CDR3 region has 15 residues. Germline V gene sequence: CDR1 MDHEN, CDR2 SYDVKM. The CDR3 loop is CASSFLFSPSYGYTF. CDR3 DNA: TGTGCCAGCAGTTTCCTATTCTCCCCCAGCTATGGCTACACCTTC.

This clonotype was recorded at least ten times. The CDR3 region has the DNA TGTGCCAGCAGCCAACCTCCAGGGTGGCAGTACTTC. Protein: CASSQPPGWQYF. The gene calls are TRBV28 and TRBJ2-7; a possible D gene is TRBD1 (5 bases). This CDR3 has 12 amino acids. Trimming removed 6 bases at V and 9 bases at J, with 15 bases between. CDR1 is MDHEN and CDR2 is SYDVKM in the germline V gene. The whole variable domain, remainder taken from reference TRBV28 and TRBJ2-7, is DVKVTQSSRYLVKRTGEKVFLECVQDMDHENMFWYRQDPGLGLRLIYFSYDVKMKEKGDIPEGYSVSREKKERFSLILESASTNQTSMYLCASSQPPGWQYFGPGTRLTVT.

This clonotype was seen ten or more times. V and J are TRBV7-9 and TRBJ2-1; 15 positions agree with TRBD2. The CDR3 runs to 15 residues. Germline V gene data show CDR1 as SEHNR and CDR2 as FQNEAQ (reference sequence). With 5 bases clipped from V and 7 bases from J, the junction kept 3 bases outside the gene matches. CDR3 sequence (DNA): TGTGCCAGCAGCCCGGGACTAGCGGGGGGAAATGAGCAGTTCTTC. Translation: CASSPGLAGGNEQFF.